This TCR beta chain stems from a study of regulatory T cells in long-lasting Graves disease. This clonotype came up many times. The time point here: newly diagnosed GD, antithyroid drugs for less than 3 months. RNA from PBMCs was the source of the TCR library. Recruitment took place at an endocrinology department in Xi'an, China. The CDR3 is made up of 17 amino acids. Trimming cost V 6 bases and J 5 bases; bases outside gene matches: 9. The germline gives CDR1 LGHNT, CDR2 FRNRAP. Both iRepertoire HTBI primers and Arm-PCR of CDR3 regions were used to build the TCR beta libraries. TCRdb reprocessed the multiplex PCR reads with MiXCR, giving one entry per CDR3 protein. Of 350,000 to 450,000 distinct CDR3 sequences in the sample, around 14% are singletons; the top ten hold approximately 15%. These data also formed part of another study, on T cells in Graves' hyperthyroidism and ophthalmopathy. That study reports: TCR CDR3 underwent first-round RT-PCR with the HTBI primer set. The authors' 13 V-J model separated ophthalmopathy from stable hyperthyroidism.

V is TRBV12-5 and J is TRBJ2-1; 14 nucleotides line up with TRBD2. Sequences were derived from peripheral blood mononuclear cells (PBMCs), sampled at new diagnosis, from a patient treated with antithyroid drugs. This TCR was recovered from a woman in her twenties or thirties with Graves disease. CDR3 residues: CASGQPGTSGRHNEQFF. The DNA for the CDR3 is TGTGCTAGTGGCCAACCCGGGACTAGCGGGAGACACAATGAGCAGTTCTTC.